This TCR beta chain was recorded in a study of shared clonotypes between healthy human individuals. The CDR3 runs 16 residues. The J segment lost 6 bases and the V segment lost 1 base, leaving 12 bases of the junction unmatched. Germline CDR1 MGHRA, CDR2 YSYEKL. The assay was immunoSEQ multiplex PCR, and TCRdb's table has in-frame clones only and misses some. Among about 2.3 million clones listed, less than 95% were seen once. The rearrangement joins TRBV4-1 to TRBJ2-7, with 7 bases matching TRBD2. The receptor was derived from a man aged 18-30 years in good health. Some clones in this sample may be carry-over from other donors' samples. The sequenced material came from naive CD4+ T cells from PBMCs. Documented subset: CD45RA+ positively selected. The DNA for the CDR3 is TGCGCCAGCAGCCAAGGGACTAGGGACTCCACCCCCGAGCAGTACTTC. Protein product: CASSQGTRDSTPEQYF.